Only a few counts were recorded for the clone carrying this T cell receptor beta chain. Antigen unknown. This specimen belongs to a study of shared clonotypes between healthy human individuals. As for the study in general: Donors, aged 18 to 49, were a couple of women and a few men. Each donor contributed plates that comprised three CD4 naive, three CD4 memory, two CD8 naive and one CD8 memory. Whole-study results and caveats: Enrolling few donors narrowed the genetic and exposure-history diversity that was represented.

V was clipped by 10 bases and J by 4 bases, with 11 bases between them. The germline CDR1 and CDR2 sequences are MNHNS and SASEGT. The CDR3 spans 12 residues. The sorted-subset replicate PCRs were given about 200 ng DNA, which is tens of thousands of T cell genomes. Sequencing was performed with immunoSEQ multiplex PCR; in TCRdb, only in-frame clones are kept and a portion is missing. The sample consists of millions of clones, 90% to 95% of them appearing once. The rearrangement joins TRBV6-1 to TRBJ1-5, with D possibly TRBD1 on 5 matching bases. The sequencing input was naive CD4+ T cells sorted from blood. The subset: CD45RA+ positively selected. This receptor was taken from a man between 18 and 29 years old in good health. The CDR3 loop reads CATGHGNQPQHF. CDR3 in DNA: TGTGCCACGGGGCACGGTAATCAGCCCCAGCATTTT.